Listed below are T cell receptor beta chains from one sample, sequenced in a study of cytomegalovirus exposure and HLA in healthy donors. TCRdb keeps only in-frame clones here, not all; method: immunoSEQ multiplex PCR. The table includes 150,000 to 200,000 clones, roughly 79% detected once. Sample: PBMCs. The receptors here all came from a man between 35 and 55 years old in good health and CMV-seropositive. Both conserved end residues are part of each CDR3. A D gene is named only where the DNA matches it firmly. Only some rows state a clone size, as once, few, many or a class for expanded clones.

d_call,j_call,clone_size,v_call,cdr3_nt,cdr3_aa
.,TRBJ2-1,.,TRBV7-9,TGTTCCAGCAGCCAGATTAGGGGATCCTACAATGAGCAGTTCTTC,CSSSQIRGSYNEQFF
TRBD1,TRBJ2-1,once,TRBV29-1,TGCAGCGTTGTGAATTTCCGGGACAGGGCGAAGGGAAATGAGCAGTTCTTC,CSVVNFRDRAKGNEQFF
.,TRBJ1-6,.,TRBV5-1,TGCGCCAGCAGTCTGGACAGCAATTCACCCCTCCACTTT,CASSLDSNSPLHF
.,TRBJ2-5,.,TRBV6-6,TGTGCCAGCAGTTACTCTAGCGGAGAAGAGACCCAGTACTTC,CASSYSSGEETQYF
TRBD2,TRBJ2-1,.,TRBV10-1,TGCGCCAGCAGTGTAGGGGCGGGAGTCGCCTACAATGAGCAGTTCTTC,CASSVGAGVAYNEQFF
.,TRBJ2-1,.,TRBV18,TGTGCCAGCTCACGGGTGGAAGGGGCCTACAATGAGCAGTTCTTC,CASSRVEGAYNEQFF
TRBD1,TRBJ2-2,.,TRBV27,TGTGCCAGCAGTTTTACGAGGGGGACAGGGGCGACGAACACCGGGGAGCTGTTTTTT,CASSFTRGTGATNTGELFF
TRBD1,TRBJ2-6,.,TRBV5-1,TGCGCCAGCAGCGCCCGGGACAGCCTCTACGGGGCCAACGGCCTGACTTTC,CASSARDSLYGANGLTF
.,TRBJ2-7,once,TRBV9,TGTGCCAGCAGCGTAAGCGGTCTCACCTACGAGCAGTACTTC,CASSVSGLTYEQYF
TRBD1,TRBJ1-4,.,TRBV10-2,TGCGCCAGCAGTAGGGACAGGGTTGAAAAACTGTTTTTT,CASSRDRVEKLFF
.,TRBJ2-7,.,TRBV5-6,TGTGCCAGCAGTCGCTGGTGGGGGCTGGCGTACGAGCAGTACTTC,CASSRWWGLAYEQYF
.,TRBJ1-1,.,TRBV6-1,TGTGCCAGCTTGCCAGACACGATGAACACTGAAGCTTTCTTT,CASLPDTMNTEAFF
TRBD1,TRBJ1-2,.,TRBV19,TGTGCCAGTAGTCCAGGGACAGCCTATGGCTACACCTTC,CASSPGTAYGYTF
.,TRBJ2-4,.,TRBV7-9,TGTGCCAGCAGCTTAGTTGCCGGTAACATTCAGTACTTC,CASSLVAGNIQYF
TRBD2,TRBJ2-3,few,TRBV9,TGTGCCAGCAGCCTGGGACTAGCGGGAGACACAGATACGCAGTATTTT,CASSLGLAGDTDTQYF
TRBD2,TRBJ2-3,.,TRBV7-9,TGTGCCAGCAGCTTAGGCGGGAGCCCAGATACGCAGTATTTT,CASSLGGSPDTQYF
TRBD1,TRBJ2-6,.,TRBV5-4,TGTGCCAGCAGCACCCGGACAGGGGCGTATGGGGCCAACGTCCTGACTTTC,CASSTRTGAYGANVLTF
.,TRBJ2-7,.,TRBV19,TGTGCCAGTAGTCTTCAGGGGCGCGAGCAGTACTTC,CASSLQGREQYF
.,TRBJ2-7,.,TRBV6-1,TGTGCCAGCAGCAAACTTAGCGGTAGCTCCTACGAGCAGTACTTC,CASSKLSGSSYEQYF
.,TRBJ1-6,.,TRBV27,TGTGCCAGCAGTTTCGTCAACGGGGGAGGATCACCCCTCCACTTT,CASSFVNGGGSPLHF
.,TRBJ2-5,.,TRBV9,TGTGCCAGCAGTACCAGGTTCGGGACCCAGTACTTC,CASSTRFGTQYF
TRBD2,TRBJ2-3,.,TRBV6-5,TGTGCCAGCAGTTACTCCCGACTAGCCCCCACAGATACGCAGTATTTT,CASSYSRLAPTDTQYF
TRBD1,TRBJ2-5,.,TRBV15,TGTGCCACCAGCAGAGAGGGCAGACAGGGGGCGACCCAGTACTTC,CATSREGRQGATQYF
TRBD1,TRBJ2-7,.,TRBV11-3,TGTGCCAGCAGCTTAGCCCCGGACAGGGACTACGAGCAGTACTTC,CASSLAPDRDYEQYF
TRBD2,TRBJ2-2,.,TRBV2,TGTGCCAGCAGTGATACGGGAGGGGGCACCGGGGAGCTGTTTTTT,CASSDTGGGTGELFF
TRBD2,TRBJ2-7,.,TRBV7-9,TGTGCCAGCAGCCGACTAGCGGCCTACGAGCAGTACTTC,CASSRLAAYEQYF
TRBD1,TRBJ2-7,.,TRBV9,TGTGCCAGCAGCGCTACAGGGGCAGGCGAGCAGTACTTC,CASSATGAGEQYF
TRBD2,TRBJ2-3,.,TRBV5-1,TGCGCCAGCAGCGGAGGACTAGCGGGATTCGATACGCAGTATTTT,CASSGGLAGFDTQYF
.,TRBJ2-7,.,TRBV7-2,TGTGCCAGCAGCCCCCGGGCGGGGGCCGAGCAGTACTTC,CASSPRAGAEQYF
.,TRBJ1-2,.,TRBV28,TGTGCCACCGGGGGGAGGACACCGGGGGGCTACACCTTC,CATGGRTPGGYTF
.,TRBJ1-4,.,TRBV30,TGTGCCTGGAGTGGAGCGGTCGCAACTAATGAAAAACTGTTTTTT,CAWSGAVATNEKLFF
TRBD1,TRBJ2-1,.,TRBV6-5,TGTGCCAGCAGTTACGGGACAGGGTTTTACAATGAGCAGTTCTTC,CASSYGTGFYNEQFF
TRBD2,TRBJ2-3,.,TRBV6-1,TGTGCCAGCAGTGAAAGGACTAGCGGGAGGTTCGCAGATACGCAGTATTTT,CASSERTSGRFADTQYF
TRBD2,TRBJ2-3,.,TRBV12-5,TGTGCTAGTGGTACGGGACTAACTAGCACAGATACGCAGTATTTT,CASGTGLTSTDTQYF
TRBD1,TRBJ2-5,.,TRBV10-1,TGCGCCAGCAGTGGGGGACAGGGGGTCACCCCTGGGGAGACCCAGTACTTC,CASSGGQGVTPGETQYF
.,TRBJ1-2,.,TRBV28,TGTGCCAGCAGTTTGGTGGGGGCTTTCTCCGGCTACACCTTC,CASSLVGAFSGYTF
TRBD1,TRBJ2-2,.,TRBV18,TGTGCCAGCTCACCTCGACAGGGATCGGGCACCGGGGAGCTGTTTTTT,CASSPRQGSGTGELFF
.,TRBJ2-7,.,TRBV6-5,TGTGCCAGCAGTTACTCGGGCTCAGGGTACTACGAGCAGTACTTC,CASSYSGSGYYEQYF
.,TRBJ1-2,.,TRBV30,TGTGCCTGGAGGGACTCGGGGACTCGGGGTGGCTACACCTTC,CAWRDSGTRGGYTF
TRBD1,TRBJ2-2,.,TRBV5-6,TGTGCCAGCAGCTTGGCATCTAGGGGGCCAGGTGGGACCGGGGAGCTGTTTTTT,CASSLASRGPGGTGELFF
TRBD1,TRBJ1-2,.,TRBV6-4,TGTGCCAGCAGTGACTCGATGCAGGGGGGAGGCTACACCTTC,CASSDSMQGGGYTF
.,TRBJ1-1,once,TRBV18,TGTGCCAGCTCACCGGCCCAGGGGAACACTGAAGCTTTCTTT,CASSPAQGNTEAFF
.,TRBJ2-3,.,TRBV19,TGTGCCAGTAGTACAGCCCGGGACATCGACACAGATACGCAGTATTTT,CASSTARDIDTDTQYF
.,TRBJ1-1,.,TRBV29-1,TGCAGCGTCGTACGGGTCTTAGGCAACACTGAAGCTTTCTTT,CSVVRVLGNTEAFF
.,TRBJ2-5,.,TRBV6-6,TGTGCCACCCGTAGGGGTTTGCTTGAGACCCAGTACTTC,CATRRGLLETQYF
TRBD1,TRBJ1-1,.,TRBV5-1,TGCGCCAGCAGCTTCCAGGGGGCGCGGAACACTGAAGCTTTCTTT,CASSFQGARNTEAFF
.,TRBJ1-1,.,TRBV28,TGTGCCAGCACCGTAGGGTTTCCAGGGGCGCCCGTTCGGGCTTTCTTT,CASTVGFPGAPVRAFF
.,TRBJ1-4,.,TRBV5-8,TGTGCCAGCAGCTTGGGCGACAGGCGAAATGAAAAACTGTTTTTT,CASSLGDRRNEKLFF
.,TRBJ2-5,.,TRBV9,TGTGCCAGCAGCGAGGCCCCCGCGAGGGTGGAGACCCAGTACTTC,CASSEAPARVETQYF
.,TRBJ2-7,.,TRBV27,TGTGCCAGCAGTTCCTCCGGGTTTGAGGCCTACGAGCAGTACTTC,CASSSSGFEAYEQYF
TRBD1,TRBJ1-5,.,TRBV7-8,TGTGCCAGCAGCTTAGTTGGGACAGGGGAGTTTAGCAATCAGCCCCAGCATTTT,CASSLVGTGEFSNQPQHF
.,TRBJ2-6,few,TRBV10-3,TGTGCCATCAGTGAAGATAGAAGCTCTGGGGCCAACGGCCTGACTTTC,CAISEDRSSGANGLTF
.,TRBJ1-4,.,TRBV5-4,TGTGCCAGCAGCTTGGACAGGGTAGATGAAAAACTGTTTTTT,CASSLDRVDEKLFF
.,TRBJ1-2,.,TRBV5-1,TGCGCCAGCAGCTTGGGAGGGGGATCGGACTATGGCTACACCTTC,CASSLGGGSDYGYTF
.,TRBJ1-1,.,TRBV9,TGTGCCAGCAGCAGGGGGTACATGAACACTGAAGCTTTCTTT,CASSRGYMNTEAFF